This T cell receptor beta chain was recovered during a study of T cell changes during pregnancy in multiple sclerosis. Trimming cost V 3 bases and J 2 bases; bases outside gene matches: 3. CDR1 and CDR2 (germline): MRHNA, SNTAGT. The CDR3 spans 15 residues. Repertoires were generated with immunoSEQ multiplex PCR, while TCRdb's copy carries only in-frame clones and drops some. Among roughly 17,000 clones listed, over 75% were seen once. The sequencing here drew on CD8+ T cells from peripheral blood mononuclear cells, taken after pregnancy. This clonotype originated in a female donor with multiple sclerosis, enrolled in a pregnancy study. The genes are TRBV6-4 and TRBJ1-5; 8 positions agree with TRBD1. The CDR3 loop is CASSEETGGNQPQHF. The CDR3, as DNA: TGTGCCAGCAGTGAAGAGACAGGGGGCAATCAGCCCCAGCATTTT.